This is a list of T cell receptor beta chains from one sample in a study of cytomegalovirus exposure and HLA in healthy donors. Here immunoSEQ multiplex PCR was the method, and the copy in TCRdb shows in-frame clones only, minus some. Of hundreds of thousands of clones in the sample, roughly 83% were seen once. Input material: PBMCs. These receptors were collected from a boy aged 2 to 9 in good health and CMV-seronegative. Each CDR3 is given with its conserved first and last residue. D genes are given only for firm matches. Expanded clones get a size class; other rows say once, few or many, or leave the size out.

TRBV9	TRBJ2-3	TRBD2	.	TGTGCCAGCAGCGTAGCAGGACTAGCGGCAGATACGCAGTATTTT	CASSVAGLAADTQYF
TRBV19	TRBJ2-3	.	.	TGTGCCAGTAGTGCCCAGAGCAGTCGGGTGTCTCCGTATTTT	CASSAQSSRVSPYF
TRBV2	TRBJ1-1	.	few	TGTGCCAGCAGTGAACGCAGGGGGAACACTGAAGCTTTCTTT	CASSERRGNTEAFF
TRBV19	TRBJ2-3	TRBD2	once	TGTGCCAGTAGTACCCGGGGGGTAGCGGCTAGCACAGATACGCAGTATTTT	CASSTRGVAASTDTQYF
TRBV5-1	TRBJ2-7	TRBD2	.	TGCGCCAGCAGCCCGGGGGAGGGTAAGAGCTCCTACGAGCAGTACTTC	CASSPGEGKSSYEQYF
TRBV11-1	TRBJ2-5	.	.	TGTGCCAGCAGCTTCGGACAGCCCCAAGAGACCCAGTACTTC	CASSFGQPQETQYF
TRBV5-8	TRBJ1-5	TRBD1	.	TGTGCCAGCAGCTGGGACAGGCCAGGGGGGCAGCCCCAGCATTTT	CASSWDRPGGQPQHF
TRBV29-1	TRBJ1-1	.	.	TGCAGCGTTGATGGGAGGGGGGCGAGCACTGAAGCTTTCTTT	CSVDGRGASTEAFF
TRBV5-6	TRBJ1-4	.	.	TGTGCCAGCAGCGGCCCGGGAGCAAAGTGGTTTTTT	CASSGPGAKWFF
TRBV7-2	TRBJ2-6	TRBD1	once	TGTGCCAGCAGCCGACAGGGGTTAGGGGCCAACGTCCTGACTTTC	CASSRQGLGANVLTF
TRBV25-1	TRBJ1-2	TRBD1	.	TGTGCCAGCAGTGAGGGGACAGGGATACAAGGCTACACCTTC	CASSEGTGIQGYTF
TRBV6-1	TRBJ2-2	.	few	TGTGCCAGCGGTCAACTAGGGAACACCGGGGAGCTGTTTTTT	CASGQLGNTGELFF
TRBV13	TRBJ2-1	TRBD2	.	TGTGCCAGCAGCTTAGAACTAGCGGGGAATGAGCAGTTCTTC	CASSLELAGNEQFF
TRBV27	TRBJ1-1	TRBD1	.	TGTGCCAGCAGCCTCCTTTTCTCGGACAGGGGGACTGAAGCTTTCTTT	CASSLLFSDRGTEAFF
TRBV19	TRBJ2-7	.	.	TGTGCCAGTAGTATAGGGGCGTTTCCCTCCTACGAGCAGTACTTC	CASSIGAFPSYEQYF